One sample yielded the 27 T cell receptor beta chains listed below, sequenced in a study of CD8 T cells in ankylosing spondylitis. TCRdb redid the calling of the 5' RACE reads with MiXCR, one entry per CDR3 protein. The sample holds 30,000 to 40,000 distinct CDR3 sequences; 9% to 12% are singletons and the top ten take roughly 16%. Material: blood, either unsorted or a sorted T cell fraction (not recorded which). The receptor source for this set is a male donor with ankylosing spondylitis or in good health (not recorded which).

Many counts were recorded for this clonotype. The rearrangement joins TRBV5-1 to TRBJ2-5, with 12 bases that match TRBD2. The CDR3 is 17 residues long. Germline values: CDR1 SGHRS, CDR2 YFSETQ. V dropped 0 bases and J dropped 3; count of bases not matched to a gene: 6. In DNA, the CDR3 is TGCGCCAGCAGCTTGGGGCCGACTAGCGGGAGTGAAGAGACCCAGTACTTC. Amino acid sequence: CASSLGPTSGSEETQYF. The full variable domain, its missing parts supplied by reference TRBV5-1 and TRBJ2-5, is KAGVTQTPRYLIKTRGQQVTLSCSPISGHRSVSWYQQTPGQGLQFLFEYFSETQRNKGNFPGRFSGRQFSNSRSEMNVSTLELGDSALYLCASSLGPTSGSEETQYFGPGTRLLVL.

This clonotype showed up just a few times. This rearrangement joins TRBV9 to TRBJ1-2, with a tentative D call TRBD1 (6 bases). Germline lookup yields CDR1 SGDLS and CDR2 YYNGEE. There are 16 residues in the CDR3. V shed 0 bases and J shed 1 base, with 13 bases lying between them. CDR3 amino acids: CASSVASDSNNYGYTF. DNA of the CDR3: TGTGCCAGCAGCGTAGCTTCGGACAGTAATAACTATGGCTACACCTTC.

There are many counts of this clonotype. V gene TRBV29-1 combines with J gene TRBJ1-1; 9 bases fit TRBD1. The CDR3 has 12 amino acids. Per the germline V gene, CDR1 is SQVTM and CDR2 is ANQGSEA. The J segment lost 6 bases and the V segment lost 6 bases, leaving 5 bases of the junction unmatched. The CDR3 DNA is TGCAGCGTACAGGGGGCCTACGCTGAAGCTTTCTTT. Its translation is CSVQGAYAEAFF.

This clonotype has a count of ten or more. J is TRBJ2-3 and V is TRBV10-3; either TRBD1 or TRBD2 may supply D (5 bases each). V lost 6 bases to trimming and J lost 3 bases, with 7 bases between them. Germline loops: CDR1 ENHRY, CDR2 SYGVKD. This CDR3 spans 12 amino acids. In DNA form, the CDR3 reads TGTGCCATCAGGGGGACGACAGATACGCAGTATTTT. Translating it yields CAIRGTTDTQYF.

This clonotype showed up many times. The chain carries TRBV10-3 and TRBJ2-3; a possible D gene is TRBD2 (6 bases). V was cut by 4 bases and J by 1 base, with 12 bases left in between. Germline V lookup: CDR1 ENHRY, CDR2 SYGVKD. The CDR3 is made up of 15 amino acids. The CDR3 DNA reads TGTGCCATCAGTGTCGGGACTGCCCGCACAGATACGCAGTATTTT. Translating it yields CAISVGTARTDTQYF.

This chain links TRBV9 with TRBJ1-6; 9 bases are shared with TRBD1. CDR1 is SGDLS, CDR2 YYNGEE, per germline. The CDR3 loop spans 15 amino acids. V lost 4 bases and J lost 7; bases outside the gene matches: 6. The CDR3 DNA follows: TGTGCCAGCAGCCGCCGGGACAGGGAAAATTCACCCCTCCACTTT. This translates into CASSRRDRENSPLHF.

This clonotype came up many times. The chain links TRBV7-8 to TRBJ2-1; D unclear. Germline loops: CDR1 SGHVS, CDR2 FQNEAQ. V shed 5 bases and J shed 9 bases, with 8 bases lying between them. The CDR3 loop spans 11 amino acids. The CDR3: CASSTRSEQFF. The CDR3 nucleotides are TGTGCCAGCAGCACTCGTAGTGAGCAGTTCTTC.

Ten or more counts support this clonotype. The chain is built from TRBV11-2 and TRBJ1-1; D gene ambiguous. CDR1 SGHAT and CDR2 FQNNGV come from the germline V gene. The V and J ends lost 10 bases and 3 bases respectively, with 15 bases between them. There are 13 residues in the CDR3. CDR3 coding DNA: TGTGCCACCTTGACTTTACGGGACACTGAAGCTTTCTTT. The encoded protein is CATLTLRDTEAFF.

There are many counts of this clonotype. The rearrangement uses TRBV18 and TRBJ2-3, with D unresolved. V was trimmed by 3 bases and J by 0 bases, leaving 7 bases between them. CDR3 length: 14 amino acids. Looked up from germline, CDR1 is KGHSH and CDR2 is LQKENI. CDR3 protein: CASSPTTSTDTQYF. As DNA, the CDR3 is TGTGCCAGCTCACCCACTACTAGCACAGATACGCAGTATTTT.

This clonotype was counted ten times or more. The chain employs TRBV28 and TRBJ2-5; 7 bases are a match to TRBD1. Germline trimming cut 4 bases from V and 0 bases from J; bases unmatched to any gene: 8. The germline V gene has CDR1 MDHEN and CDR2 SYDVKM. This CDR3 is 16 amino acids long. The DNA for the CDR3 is TGTGCCAGCAGTTATGCGACGGACAGGCACCAAGAGACCCAGTACTTC. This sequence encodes CASSYATDRHQETQYF.

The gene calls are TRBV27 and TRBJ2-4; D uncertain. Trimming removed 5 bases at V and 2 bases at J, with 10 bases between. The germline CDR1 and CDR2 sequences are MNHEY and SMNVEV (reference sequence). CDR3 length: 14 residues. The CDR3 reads CASSLRETKNIQYF. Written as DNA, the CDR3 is TGTGCCAGCAGTCTCCGAGAGACCAAAAACATTCAGTACTTC.

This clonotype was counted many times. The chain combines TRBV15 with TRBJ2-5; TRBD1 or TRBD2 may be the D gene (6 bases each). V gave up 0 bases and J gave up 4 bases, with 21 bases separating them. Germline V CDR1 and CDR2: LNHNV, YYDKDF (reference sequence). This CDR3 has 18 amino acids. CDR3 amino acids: CATSRDTFWGAQGETQYF. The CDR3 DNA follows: TGTGCCACCAGCAGAGATACTTTTTGGGGGGCGCAAGGAGAGACCCAGTACTTC.

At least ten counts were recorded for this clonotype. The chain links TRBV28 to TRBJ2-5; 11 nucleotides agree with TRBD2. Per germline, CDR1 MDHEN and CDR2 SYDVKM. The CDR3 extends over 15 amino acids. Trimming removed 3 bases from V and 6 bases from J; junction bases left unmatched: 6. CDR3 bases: TGTGCCAGCAGTTTCAGGCCTAGCGGGAGGAAGACCCAGTACTTC. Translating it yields CASSFRPSGRKTQYF. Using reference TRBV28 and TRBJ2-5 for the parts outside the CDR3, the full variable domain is DVKVTQSSRYLVKRTGEKVFLECVQDMDHENMFWYRQDPGLGLRLIYFSYDVKMKEKGDIPEGYSVSREKKERFSLILESASTNQTSMYLCASSFRPSGRKTQYFGPGTRLLVL.

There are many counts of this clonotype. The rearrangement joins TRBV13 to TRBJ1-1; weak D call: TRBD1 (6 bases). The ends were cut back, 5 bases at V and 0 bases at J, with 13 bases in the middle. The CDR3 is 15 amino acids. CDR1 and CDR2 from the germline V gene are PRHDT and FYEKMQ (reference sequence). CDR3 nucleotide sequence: TGTGCCAGCAGCCTAAGGGACATCATGAACACTGAAGCTTTCTTT. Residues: CASSLRDIMNTEAFF.

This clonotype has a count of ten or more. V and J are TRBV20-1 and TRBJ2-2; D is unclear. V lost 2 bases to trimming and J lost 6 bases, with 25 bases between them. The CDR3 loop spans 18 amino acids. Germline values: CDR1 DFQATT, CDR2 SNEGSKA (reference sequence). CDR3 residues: CSARPNPPTDRAPGELFF. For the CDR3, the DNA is TGCAGTGCTAGACCGAACCCCCCGACGGACCGGGCCCCCGGGGAGCTGTTTTTT.

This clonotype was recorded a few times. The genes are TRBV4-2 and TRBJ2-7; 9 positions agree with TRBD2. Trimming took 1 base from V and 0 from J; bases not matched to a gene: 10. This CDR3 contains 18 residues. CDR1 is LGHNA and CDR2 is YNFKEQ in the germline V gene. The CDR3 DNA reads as TGTGCCAGCAGCCAAGGACTAGCGGCGAGCCTCAGCTCCTACGAGCAGTACTTC. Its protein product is CASSQGLAASLSSYEQYF.

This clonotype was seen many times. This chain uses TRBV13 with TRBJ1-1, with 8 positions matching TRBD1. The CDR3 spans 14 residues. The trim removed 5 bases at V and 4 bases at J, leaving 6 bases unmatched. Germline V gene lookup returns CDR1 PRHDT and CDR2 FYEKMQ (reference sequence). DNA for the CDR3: TGTGCCAGCAGCCTTTGGACAGGGTCCACTGAAGCTTTCTTT. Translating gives CASSLWTGSTEAFF.

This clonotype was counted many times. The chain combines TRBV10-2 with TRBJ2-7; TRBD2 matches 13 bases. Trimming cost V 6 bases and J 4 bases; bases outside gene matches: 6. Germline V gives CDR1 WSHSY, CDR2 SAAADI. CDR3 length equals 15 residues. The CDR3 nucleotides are TGCGCCAGCAGCCAGGGACTAGCGGGATCGTACGAGCAGTACTTC. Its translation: CASSQGLAGSYEQYF.

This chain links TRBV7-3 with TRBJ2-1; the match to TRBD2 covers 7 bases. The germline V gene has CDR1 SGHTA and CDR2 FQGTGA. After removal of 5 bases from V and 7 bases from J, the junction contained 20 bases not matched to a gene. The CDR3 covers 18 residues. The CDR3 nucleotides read TGTGCCAGCAGCCAAAAAGTGTGGGCTAGCGGAATTAATAATGAGCAGTTCTTC. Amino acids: CASSQKVWASGINNEQFF.

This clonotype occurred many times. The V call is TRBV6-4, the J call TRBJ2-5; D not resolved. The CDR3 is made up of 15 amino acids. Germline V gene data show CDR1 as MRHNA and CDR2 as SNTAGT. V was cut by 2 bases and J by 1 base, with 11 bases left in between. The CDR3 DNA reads TGTGCCAGCAGTGACGGGAAAAGTTGCCAAGAGACCCAGTACTTC. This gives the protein CASSDGKSCQETQYF.

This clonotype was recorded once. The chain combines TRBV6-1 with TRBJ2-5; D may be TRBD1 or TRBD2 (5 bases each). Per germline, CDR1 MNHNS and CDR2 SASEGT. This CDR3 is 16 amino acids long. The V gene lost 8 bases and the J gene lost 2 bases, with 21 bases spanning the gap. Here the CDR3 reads CASRKGPGTGQETQYF. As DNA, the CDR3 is TGTGCCAGCCGCAAGGGACCCGGGACGGGGCAAGAGACCCAGTACTTC.

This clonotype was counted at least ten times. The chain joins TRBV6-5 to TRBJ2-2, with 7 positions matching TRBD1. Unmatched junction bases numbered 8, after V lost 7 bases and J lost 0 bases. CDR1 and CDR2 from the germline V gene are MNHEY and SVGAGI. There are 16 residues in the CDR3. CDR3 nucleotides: TGTGCCAGCACTGCCCGGGACAGAGCGAACACCGGGGAGCTGTTTTTT. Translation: CASTARDRANTGELFF.

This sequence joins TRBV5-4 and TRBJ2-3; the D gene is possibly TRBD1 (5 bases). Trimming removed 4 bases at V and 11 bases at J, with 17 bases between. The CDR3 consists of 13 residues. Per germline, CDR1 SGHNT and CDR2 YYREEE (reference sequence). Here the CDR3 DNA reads TGTGCCAGCAGCGGAATGACAGCAGGTGTGCAGTATTTT. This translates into CASSGMTAGVQYF.

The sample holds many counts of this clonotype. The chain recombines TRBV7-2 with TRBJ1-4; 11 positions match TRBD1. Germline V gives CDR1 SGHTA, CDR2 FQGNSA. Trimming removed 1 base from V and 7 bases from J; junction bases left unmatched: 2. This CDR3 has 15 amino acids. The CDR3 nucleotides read TGTGCCAGCAGCTTAGGCGGGACAGGGGGTGAAAAACTGTTTTTT. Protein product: CASSLGGTGGEKLFF. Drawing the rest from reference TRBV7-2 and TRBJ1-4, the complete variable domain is GAGVSQSPSNKVTEKGKDVELRCDPISGHTALYWYRQSLGQGLEFLIYFQGNSAPDKSGLPSDRFSAERTGGSVSTLTIQRTQQEDSAVYLCASSLGGTGGEKLFFGSGTQLSVL.

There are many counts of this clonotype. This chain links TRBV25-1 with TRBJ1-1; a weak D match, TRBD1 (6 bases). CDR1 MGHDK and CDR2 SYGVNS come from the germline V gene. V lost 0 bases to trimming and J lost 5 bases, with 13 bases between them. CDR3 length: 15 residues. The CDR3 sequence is CASSEYGGAQTEAFF. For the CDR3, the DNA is TGTGCCAGCAGTGAATACGGGGGGGCGCAAACTGAAGCTTTCTTT. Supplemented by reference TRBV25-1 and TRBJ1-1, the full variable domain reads EADIYQTPRYLVIGTGKKITLECSQTMGHDKMYWYQQDPGMELHLIHYSYGVNSTEKGDLSSESTVSRIRTEHFPLTLESARPSHTSQYLCASSEYGGAQTEAFFGQGTRLTVV.

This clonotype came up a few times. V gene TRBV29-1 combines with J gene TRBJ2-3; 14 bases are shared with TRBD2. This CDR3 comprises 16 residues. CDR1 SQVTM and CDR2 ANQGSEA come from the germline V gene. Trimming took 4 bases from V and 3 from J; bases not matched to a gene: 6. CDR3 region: CSVAGLAGVGTDTQYF. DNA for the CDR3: TGCAGCGTTGCGGGACTAGCGGGAGTAGGGACAGATACGCAGTATTTT.

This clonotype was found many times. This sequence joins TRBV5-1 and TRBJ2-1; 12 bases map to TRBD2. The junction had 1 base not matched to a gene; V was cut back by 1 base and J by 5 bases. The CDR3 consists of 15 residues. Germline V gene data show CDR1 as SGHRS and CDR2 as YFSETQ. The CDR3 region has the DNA TGCGCCAGCAGCTTGAGACTAGCGGGAGACAATGAGCAGTTCTTC. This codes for CASSLRLAGDNEQFF.